Presented here are 17 T cell receptor beta chains from one specimen sequenced in a study of OX40 agonist ivuxolimab in advanced cancers. Sequencing was performed with immunoSEQ multiplex PCR; in TCRdb, only in-frame clones are kept and a portion is missing. The sample records 55,000 to 65,000 clones, around 83% being singletons. Source: CD4+ or CD8+ T cells sorted from blood, taken in a trial of the OX40 agonist ivuxolimab. The receptors come from an adult with an advanced solid tumor such as melanoma, head and neck, liver or kidney cancer.

This clone showed up just a few times. The chain carries TRBV7-2 and TRBJ1-5, with 7 bases lining up with TRBD1. The CDR3 has 14 residues. CDR1 and CDR2 (germline): SGHTA, FQGNSA. Trimming cost V 3 bases and J 2 bases; bases outside gene matches: 1. The CDR3 reads CASSFTGGNQPQHF. As DNA, the CDR3 is TGTGCCAGCAGCTTCACAGGGGGCAATCAGCCCCAGCATTTT.

The chain couples TRBV6-5 to TRBJ2-7; D possibly uses TRBD1 or TRBD2 (5 bases each). CDR1 MNHEY and CDR2 SVGAGI come from the germline V gene. Trimming left V 2 bases short and J 6 bases short, with 14 bases between. The length of the CDR3 is 14 residues. The CDR3 here is CASSYASRGSEQYF. CDR3 sequence (DNA): TGTGCCAGCAGTTACGCCTCGAGGGGATCCGAGCAGTACTTC.

This rearrangement joins TRBV15 to TRBJ1-2; tentative D call: TRBD1 (5 bases). Deletions cut 5 bases from V and 4 bases from J, with 14 bases between. CDR1 is LNHNV and CDR2 is YYDKDF in the germline V gene (reference sequence). This CDR3 has 14 amino acids. In nucleotides, the CDR3 is TGTGCCACCAGCTCGGGGGGGAATGGCTATGGCTACACCTTC. Translated, it gives CATSSGGNGYGYTF.

The J gene is TRBJ1-1, the V gene TRBV5-6; D remains ambiguous. The CDR3 consists of 15 residues. CDR1 and CDR2 from the germline V gene are SGHDT and YYEEEE. Deletions cut 0 bases from V and 0 bases from J, with 9 bases between. In nucleotides, the CDR3 is TGTGCCAGCAGCTTGGGGAGTTTCATGAACACTGAAGCTTTCTTT. Translating gives CASSLGSFMNTEAFF.

CDR3 loop: CASSASGGVSTDTQYF. The CDR3 DNA reads TGTGCCAGCAGCGCCTCTGGGGGGGTAAGCACAGATACGCAGTATTTT. The chain employs TRBV9 and TRBJ2-3; 7 bases agree with TRBD2. Germline V CDR1 and CDR2: SGDLS, YYNGEE. V shed 3 bases, J shed 0 bases, and the junction held 7 bases outside the gene matches. The CDR3 is made up of 16 amino acids.

J is TRBJ1-1 and V is TRBV5-1; 8 bases align to TRBD1. The CDR3 spans 14 residues. Germline assignment: CDR1 SGHRS and CDR2 YFSETQ. V lost 5 bases to trimming and J lost 3 bases; unmatched junction nucleotides: 6. The CDR3 reads CASSSSGQDTEAFF. Here the CDR3 DNA reads TGCGCCAGCAGTTCGTCGGGACAGGACACTGAAGCTTTCTTT.

With regard to this clone: Since the CDR3 does not end with the conserved phenylalanine or tryptophan, this likely comes from a read error. The V and J genes are TRBV30 and TRBJ1-2, with D unclear. Trimming removed 5 bases from V and 6 bases from J, with 13 bases in between. The CDR3 contains 12 residues. Germline V CDR1 and CDR2: GTSNPN, SVGIG (reference sequence). The CDR3 nucleotides are TGTGCCTGGGGCGGGAGGGTCCATGGCTACACCCTC. Its protein is CAWGGRVHGYTL.

V gene TRBV7-9 combines with J gene TRBJ2-3; 8 positions agree with TRBD2. The germline CDR1 and CDR2 sequences are SEHNR and FQNEAQ (reference sequence). This CDR3 is built from 16 residues. After removal of 5 bases from V and 8 bases from J, the junction contained 15 bases not matched to a gene. For the CDR3, the DNA is TGTGCCAGCAGCCCGAGCGGGGGTTATAGTTTTGTTACGCAGTATTTT. Translated: CASSPSGGYSFVTQYF.

On this clone itself: An end of the junction does not agree with germline; a read error may underlie this. Different DNA sequences within this sample yield the same CDR3. Here the CDR3 reads CASSPLGVGVTNEKLFF. The CDR3 nucleotides read TGTGCCAGTAGCCCTCTTGGGGTAGGGGTAACTAATGAAAAACTGTTTTTT. This chain uses TRBV4-2 with TRBJ1-4; D perhaps matches TRBD1 (5 bases). CDR3 length equals 17 residues. CDR1 and CDR2 from the germline V gene are LGHNA and YNFKEQ.

The DNA for the CDR3 is TGTGCCAGCAGCTCGAATAGACAGGGAAATGGCTACACCTTC. Translated, it gives CASSSNRQGNGYTF. The V gene is TRBV7-3, the J gene TRBJ1-2; 7 bases map to TRBD1. CDR3 length equals 14 residues. Germline CDR1 reads SGHTA; CDR2 reads FQGTGA. V lost 4 bases, J lost 6 bases, and 8 bases stayed unmatched.

This rearrangement joins TRBV28 to TRBJ2-5, with D perhaps assigned TRBD1 or TRBD2 (5 bases each). V was shortened by 5 bases and J by 1 base, with 11 bases between the two germline ends. Germline V gives CDR1 MDHEN, CDR2 SYDVKM. The CDR3 consists of 14 residues. CDR3 in amino acids: CASSAPGTQETQYF. The CDR3 DNA is TGTGCCAGCAGTGCCCCGGGGACCCAAGAGACCCAGTACTTC.

This chain connects TRBV9 to TRBJ2-2; maybe TRBD1 (6 bases). The V end lost 3 bases, the J end lost 1 base, and 13 bases lay between the germline ends. The CDR3 sequence is 16 residues long. The germline V gene encodes CDR1 SGDLS and CDR2 YYNGEE. DNA of the CDR3: TGTGCCAGCAGCGCCAGACAGGACTGGAACACCGGGGAGCTGTTTTTT. Its protein is CASSARQDWNTGELFF.

This rearrangement joins TRBV5-4 to TRBJ1-2; a possible D gene is TRBD1 (5 bases). CDR3 length: 15 amino acids. Between the trimmed V and J ends, which lost 0 bases and 2 bases, there was a span of 11 bases. In germline, CDR1 is SGHNT, CDR2 YYREEE (reference sequence). The CDR3 protein is CASSLVGALNYGYTF. CDR3 coding DNA: TGTGCCAGCAGCTTGGTTGGGGCCTTAAACTATGGCTACACCTTC.

This chain connects TRBV14 to TRBJ2-1, with a weak D call TRBD2 (6 bases). With 7 bases removed from V and 8 bases from J, the gap between germline ends came to 21 bases. CDR1 is SGHDN and CDR2 is FVKESK in the germline V gene. The CDR3 is made up of 15 amino acids. The CDR3 spells CASKAGGSWWDEQFF. The CDR3, as DNA: TGTGCCAGCAAGGCTGGGGGGAGTTGGTGGGATGAGCAGTTCTTC.

Details on this clone: This CDR3 is also generated by other DNA sequences in the sample. The chain recombines TRBV2 with TRBJ2-5, with 10 bases aligning to TRBD2. The CDR3 has 15 residues. Germline V gene data show CDR1 as SNHLY and CDR2 as FYNNEI. J was trimmed by 7 bases and V by 4 bases; bases with no gene match: 9. DNA for the CDR3: TGTGCCAGCAGTGTCTCTCTAGCGGGGGCCGCGACCCAGTACTTC. Translated, it gives CASSVSLAGAATQYF. Combining the CDR3 with reference TRBV2 and TRBJ2-5 gives the whole variable domain EPEVTQTPSHQVTQMGQEVILRCVPISNHLYFYWYRQILGQKVEFLVSFYNNEISEKSEIFDDQFSVERPDGSNFTLKIRSTKLEDSAMYFCASSVSLAGAATQYFGPGTRLLVL.

This clone was counted a single time. This chain uses TRBV6-1 with TRBJ1-2, with D maybe TRBD1 (5 bases). This CDR3 contains 14 residues. CDR1 MNHNS and CDR2 SASEGT come from the germline V gene. Between the trimmed V and J ends, which lost 6 bases and 5 bases, there was a span of 16 bases. This CDR3 reads CASRPTGGEYGYTF. The CDR3 DNA reads as TGTGCCAGCAGACCAACAGGAGGAGAATATGGCTACACCTTC.

This chain connects TRBV27 to TRBJ2-5, with 8 bases fitting TRBD2. Germline loops: CDR1 MNHEY, CDR2 SMNVEV (reference sequence). Trimming at V came to 11 bases and at J to 5 bases, leaving 10 bases not matched to a gene. The CDR3 extends over 13 amino acids. The CDR3 DNA sequence: TGTGCCTCCGGGGGGGGCCGAGGGGAGACCCAGTACTTC. It specifies CASGGGRGETQYF.